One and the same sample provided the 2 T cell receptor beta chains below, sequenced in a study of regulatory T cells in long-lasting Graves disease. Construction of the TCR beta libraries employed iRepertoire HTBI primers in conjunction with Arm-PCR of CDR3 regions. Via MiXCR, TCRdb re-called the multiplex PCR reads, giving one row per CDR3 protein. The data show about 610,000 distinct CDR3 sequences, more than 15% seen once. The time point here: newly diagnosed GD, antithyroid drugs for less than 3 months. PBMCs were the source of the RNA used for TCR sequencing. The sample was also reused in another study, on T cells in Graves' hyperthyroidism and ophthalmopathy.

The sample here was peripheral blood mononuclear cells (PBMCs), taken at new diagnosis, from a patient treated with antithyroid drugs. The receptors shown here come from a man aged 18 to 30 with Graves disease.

For the CDR3, the DNA is TGTGCCAGCAGTTCTCTTTCGGTAAACTATGGCTACACCTTC. It specifies CASSSLSVNYGYTF. The chain couples TRBV27 to TRBJ1-2; the D is unclear. Germline V lookup: CDR1 MNHEY, CDR2 SMNVEV (reference sequence). The CDR3 sequence is 14 residues long. V was trimmed by 4 bases and J by 2 bases, leaving 11 bases between them.

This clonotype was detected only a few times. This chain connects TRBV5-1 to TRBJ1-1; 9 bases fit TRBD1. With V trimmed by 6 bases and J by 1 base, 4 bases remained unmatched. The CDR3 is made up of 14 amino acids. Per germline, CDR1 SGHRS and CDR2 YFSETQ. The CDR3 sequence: CASTRTGENTEAFF. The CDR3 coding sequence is TGCGCCAGCACCCGGACAGGGGAGAACACTGAAGCTTTCTTT.